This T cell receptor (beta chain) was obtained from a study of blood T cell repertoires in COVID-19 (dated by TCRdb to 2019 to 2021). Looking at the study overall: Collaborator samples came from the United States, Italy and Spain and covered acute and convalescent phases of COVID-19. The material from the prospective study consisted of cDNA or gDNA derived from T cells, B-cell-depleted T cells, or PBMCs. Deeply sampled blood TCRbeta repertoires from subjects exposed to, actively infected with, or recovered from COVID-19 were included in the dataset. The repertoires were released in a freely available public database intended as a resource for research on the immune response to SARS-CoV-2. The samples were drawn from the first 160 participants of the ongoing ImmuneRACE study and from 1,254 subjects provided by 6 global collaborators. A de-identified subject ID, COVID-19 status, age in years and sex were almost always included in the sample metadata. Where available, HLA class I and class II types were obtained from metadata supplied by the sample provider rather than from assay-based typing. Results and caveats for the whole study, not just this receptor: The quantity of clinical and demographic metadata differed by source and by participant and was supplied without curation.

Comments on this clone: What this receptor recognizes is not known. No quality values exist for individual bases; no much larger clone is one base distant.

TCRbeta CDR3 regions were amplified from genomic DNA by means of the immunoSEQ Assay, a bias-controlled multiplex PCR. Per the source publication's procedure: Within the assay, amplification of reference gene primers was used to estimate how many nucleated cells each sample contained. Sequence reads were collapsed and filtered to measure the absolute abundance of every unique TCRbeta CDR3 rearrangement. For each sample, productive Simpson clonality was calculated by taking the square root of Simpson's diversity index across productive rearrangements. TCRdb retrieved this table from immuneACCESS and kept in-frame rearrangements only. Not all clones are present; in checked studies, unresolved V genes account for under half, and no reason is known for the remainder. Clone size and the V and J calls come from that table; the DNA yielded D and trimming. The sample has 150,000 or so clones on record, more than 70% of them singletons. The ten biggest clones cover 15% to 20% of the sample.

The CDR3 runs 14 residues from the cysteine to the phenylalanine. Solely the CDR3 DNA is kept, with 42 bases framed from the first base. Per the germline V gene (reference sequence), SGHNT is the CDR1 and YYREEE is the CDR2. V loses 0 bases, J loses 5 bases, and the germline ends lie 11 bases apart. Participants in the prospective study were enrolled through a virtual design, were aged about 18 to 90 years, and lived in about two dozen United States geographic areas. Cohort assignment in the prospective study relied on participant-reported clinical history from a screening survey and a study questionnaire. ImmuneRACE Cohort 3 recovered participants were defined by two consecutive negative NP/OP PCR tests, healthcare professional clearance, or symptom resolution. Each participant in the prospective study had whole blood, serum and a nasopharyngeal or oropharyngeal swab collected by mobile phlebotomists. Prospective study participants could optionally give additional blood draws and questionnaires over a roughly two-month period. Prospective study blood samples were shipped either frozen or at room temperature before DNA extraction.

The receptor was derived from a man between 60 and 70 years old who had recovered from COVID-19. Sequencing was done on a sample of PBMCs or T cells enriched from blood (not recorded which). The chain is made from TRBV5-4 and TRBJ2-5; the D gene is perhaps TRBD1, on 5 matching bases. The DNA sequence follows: TGTGCCAGCAGCTTGGGGGGCGCCCGGGAGACCCAGTACTTC. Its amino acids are CASSLGGARETQYF.